This T cell receptor beta chain was sequenced in a study of brain metastases from non-small cell lung cancer. Here immunoSEQ multiplex PCR was the method, and the copy in TCRdb shows in-frame clones only, minus some. The sample contains over 2,500 clones, under 85% of which appear only once. Per the germline V gene, CDR1 is ENHRY and CDR2 is SYGVKD. This CDR3 has 16 residues. Trimming removed 4 bases from V and 3 bases from J; junction bases left unmatched: 6. The V gene is TRBV10-3, the J gene TRBJ2-3, with 11 positions matching TRBD1. Source material: primary lung tumor tissue. The sequence derives from a donor aged 40 or over with non-small cell lung cancer. The CDR3 spells CAISVLGQGATDTQYF. The CDR3, as DNA: TGTGCCATCAGTGTCTTAGGACAGGGGGCTACAGATACGCAGTATTTT.